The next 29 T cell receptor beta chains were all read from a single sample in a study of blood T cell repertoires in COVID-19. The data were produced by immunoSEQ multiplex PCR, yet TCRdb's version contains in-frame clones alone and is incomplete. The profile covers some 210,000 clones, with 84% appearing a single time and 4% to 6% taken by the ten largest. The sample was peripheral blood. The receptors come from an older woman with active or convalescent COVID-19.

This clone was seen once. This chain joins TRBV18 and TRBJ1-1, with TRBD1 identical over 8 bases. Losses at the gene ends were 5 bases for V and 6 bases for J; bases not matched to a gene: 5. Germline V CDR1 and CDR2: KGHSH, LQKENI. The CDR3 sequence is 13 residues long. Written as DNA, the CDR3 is TGTGCCAGCTCAGTACAGGGGGAGGCTGAAGCTTTCTTT. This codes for CASSVQGEAEAFF.

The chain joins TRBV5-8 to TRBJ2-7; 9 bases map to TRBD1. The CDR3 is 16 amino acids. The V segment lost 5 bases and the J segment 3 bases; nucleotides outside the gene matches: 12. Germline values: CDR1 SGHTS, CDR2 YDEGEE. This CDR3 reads CASRIGTGKSSYEQYF. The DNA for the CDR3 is TGTGCCAGCAGGATCGGGACAGGGAAGTCGAGCTACGAGCAGTACTTC.

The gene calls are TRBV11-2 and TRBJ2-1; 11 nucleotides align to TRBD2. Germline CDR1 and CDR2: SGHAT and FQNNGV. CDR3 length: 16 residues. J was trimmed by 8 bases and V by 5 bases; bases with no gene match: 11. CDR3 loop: CASSGKPTSGSHEQFF. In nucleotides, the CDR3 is TGTGCCAGCAGCGGAAAGCCTACTAGCGGGAGCCATGAGCAGTTCTTC.

The CDR3 reads CASSPGQGYYGYTF. The CDR3, as DNA: TGTGCCAGCAGTCCCGGACAGGGCTACTATGGCTACACCTTC. The genes are TRBV28 and TRBJ1-2; 8 bases are a match to TRBD1. The CDR3 extends over 14 amino acids. V lost 5 bases, J lost 3 bases, and 5 bases stayed unmatched. Germline V gives CDR1 MDHEN, CDR2 SYDVKM.

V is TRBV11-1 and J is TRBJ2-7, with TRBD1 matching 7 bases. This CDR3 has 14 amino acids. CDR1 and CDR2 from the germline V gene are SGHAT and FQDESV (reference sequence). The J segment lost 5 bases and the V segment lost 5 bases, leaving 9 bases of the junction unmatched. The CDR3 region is CASSGRTGRDEQYF. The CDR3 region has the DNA TGTGCCAGCAGCGGCCGGACAGGCCGGGACGAGCAGTACTTC.

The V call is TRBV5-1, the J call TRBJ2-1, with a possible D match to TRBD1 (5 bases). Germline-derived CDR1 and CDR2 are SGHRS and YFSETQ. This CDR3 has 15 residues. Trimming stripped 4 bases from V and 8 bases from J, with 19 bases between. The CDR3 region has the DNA TGCGCCAGCAGCAAAGACAGTTCCGACGGCGATGAGCAGTTCTTC. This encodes CASSKDSSDGDEQFF. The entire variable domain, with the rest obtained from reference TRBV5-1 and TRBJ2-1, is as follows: KAGVTQTPRYLIKTRGQQVTLSCSPISGHRSVSWYQQTPGQGLQFLFEYFSETQRNKGNFPGRFSGRQFSNSRSEMNVSTLELGDSALYLCASSKDSSDGDEQFFGPGTRLTVL.

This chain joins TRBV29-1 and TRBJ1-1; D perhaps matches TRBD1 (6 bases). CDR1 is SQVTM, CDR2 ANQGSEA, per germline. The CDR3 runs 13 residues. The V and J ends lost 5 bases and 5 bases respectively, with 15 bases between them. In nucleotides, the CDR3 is TGCAGCGTTACAACAGGGTCATGGACTGAAGCTTTCTTT. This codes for CSVTTGSWTEAFF.

CDR3 coding DNA: TGCAGCGCAGGACAGGACCCGAGGGAGACCCAGTACTTC. It specifies CSAGQDPRETQYF. V is TRBV29-1 and J is TRBJ2-5; 7 nucleotides match TRBD1. V lost 7 bases, J lost 5 bases, and 10 bases stayed unmatched. Germline V lookup: CDR1 SQVTM, CDR2 ANQGSEA. The CDR3 length is 13 residues.

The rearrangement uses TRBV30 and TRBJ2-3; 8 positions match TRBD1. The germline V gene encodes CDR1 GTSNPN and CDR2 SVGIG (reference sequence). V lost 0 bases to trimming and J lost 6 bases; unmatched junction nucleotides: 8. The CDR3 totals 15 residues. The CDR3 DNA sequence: TGTGCCTGGAGTGTTGGCGGGACAGGCCCGGATACGCAGTATTTT. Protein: CAWSVGGTGPDTQYF.

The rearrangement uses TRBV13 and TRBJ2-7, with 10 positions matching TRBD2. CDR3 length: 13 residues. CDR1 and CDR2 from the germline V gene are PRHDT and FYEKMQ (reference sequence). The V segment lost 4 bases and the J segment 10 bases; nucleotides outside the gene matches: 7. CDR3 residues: CASSSWTSGFQYF. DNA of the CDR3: TGTGCCAGCAGCTCTTGGACTAGCGGTTTTCAGTACTTC.

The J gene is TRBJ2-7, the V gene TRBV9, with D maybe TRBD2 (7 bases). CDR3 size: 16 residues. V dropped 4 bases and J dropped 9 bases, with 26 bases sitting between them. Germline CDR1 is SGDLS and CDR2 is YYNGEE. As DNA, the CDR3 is TGTGCCAGCAGCCCTTTCAGCGGGATTGCCCGAGGGGGGCAGTACTTC. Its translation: CASSPFSGIARGGQYF.

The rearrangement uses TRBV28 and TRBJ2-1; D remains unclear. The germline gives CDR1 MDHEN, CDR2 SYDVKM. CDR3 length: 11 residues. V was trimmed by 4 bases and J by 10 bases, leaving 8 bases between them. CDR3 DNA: TGTGCCAGCAGTTCTTTTATCGAGCAGTTCTTC. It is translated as CASSSFIEQFF.

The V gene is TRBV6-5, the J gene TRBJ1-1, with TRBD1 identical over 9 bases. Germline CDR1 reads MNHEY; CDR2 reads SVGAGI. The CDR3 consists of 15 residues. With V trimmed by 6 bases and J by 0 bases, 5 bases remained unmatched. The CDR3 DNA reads TGTGCCAGCAGCAAGACAGGGGGAGTGAACACTGAAGCTTTCTTT. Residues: CASSKTGGVNTEAFF.

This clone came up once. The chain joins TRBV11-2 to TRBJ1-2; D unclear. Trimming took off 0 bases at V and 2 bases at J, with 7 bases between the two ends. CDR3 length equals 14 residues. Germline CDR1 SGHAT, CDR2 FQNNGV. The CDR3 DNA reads TGTGCCAGCAGCTTAGATGGCAGAAACTATGGCTACACCTTC. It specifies CASSLDGRNYGYTF.

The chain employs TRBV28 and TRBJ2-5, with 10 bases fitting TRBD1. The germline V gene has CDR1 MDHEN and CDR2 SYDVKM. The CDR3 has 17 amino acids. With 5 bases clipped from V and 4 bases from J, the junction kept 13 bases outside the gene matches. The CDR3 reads CASSGGTGDILGETQYF. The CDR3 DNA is TGTGCCAGCAGTGGTGGGACAGGGGATATCCTGGGAGAGACCCAGTACTTC. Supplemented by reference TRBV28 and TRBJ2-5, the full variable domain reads DVKVTQSSRYLVKRTGEKVFLECVQDMDHENMFWYRQDPGLGLRLIYFSYDVKMKEKGDIPEGYSVSREKKERFSLILESASTNQTSMYLCASSGGTGDILGETQYFGPGTRLLVL.

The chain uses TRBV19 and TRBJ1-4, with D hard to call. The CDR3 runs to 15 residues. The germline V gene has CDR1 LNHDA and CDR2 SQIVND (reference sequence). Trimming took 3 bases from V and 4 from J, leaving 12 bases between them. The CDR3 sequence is CASSIGPGYNEKLFF. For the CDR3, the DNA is TGTGCCAGTAGTATTGGTCCGGGGTATAATGAAAAACTGTTTTTT.

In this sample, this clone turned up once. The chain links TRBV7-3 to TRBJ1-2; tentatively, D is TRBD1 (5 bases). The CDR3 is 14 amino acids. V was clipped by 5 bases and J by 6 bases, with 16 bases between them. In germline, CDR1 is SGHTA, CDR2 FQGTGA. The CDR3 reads CASSPLDGGDGYTF. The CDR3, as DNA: TGTGCCAGCAGCCCCCTCGATGGAGGGGATGGCTACACCTTC.

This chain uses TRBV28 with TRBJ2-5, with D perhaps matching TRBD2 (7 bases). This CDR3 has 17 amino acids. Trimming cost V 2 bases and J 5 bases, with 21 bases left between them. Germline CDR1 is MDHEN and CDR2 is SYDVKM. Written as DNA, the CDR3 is TGTGCCAGCAGTTTAAGAATTCGGGGGGCGAGATTCGAGACCCAGTACTTC. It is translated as CASSLRIRGARFETQYF.

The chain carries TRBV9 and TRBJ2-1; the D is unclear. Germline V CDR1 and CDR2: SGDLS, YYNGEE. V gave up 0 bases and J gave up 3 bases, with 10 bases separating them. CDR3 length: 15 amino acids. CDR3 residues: CASSVGQRRYNEQFF. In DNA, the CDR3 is TGTGCCAGCAGCGTAGGCCAGCGTCGCTACAATGAGCAGTTCTTC.

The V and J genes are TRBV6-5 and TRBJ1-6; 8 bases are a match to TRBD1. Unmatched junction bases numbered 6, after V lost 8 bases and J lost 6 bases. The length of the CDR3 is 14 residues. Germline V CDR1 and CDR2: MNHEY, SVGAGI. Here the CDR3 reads CASGADRANSPLHF. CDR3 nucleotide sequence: TGTGCCAGCGGAGCGGACAGGGCTAATTCACCCCTCCACTTT.

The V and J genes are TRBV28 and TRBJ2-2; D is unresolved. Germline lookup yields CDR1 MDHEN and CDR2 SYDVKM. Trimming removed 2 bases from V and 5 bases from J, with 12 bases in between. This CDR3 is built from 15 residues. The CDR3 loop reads CASSLIRAGTGELFF. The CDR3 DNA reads TGTGCCAGCAGTTTAATACGCGCCGGGACCGGGGAGCTGTTTTTT.

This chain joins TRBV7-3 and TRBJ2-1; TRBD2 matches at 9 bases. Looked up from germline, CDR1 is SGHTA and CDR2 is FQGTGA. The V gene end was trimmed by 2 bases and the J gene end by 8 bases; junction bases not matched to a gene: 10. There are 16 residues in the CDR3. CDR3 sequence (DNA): TGTGCCAGCAGCTTAGGGGCTAGCGGGAATTACGATGAGCAGTTCTTC. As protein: CASSLGASGNYDEQFF.

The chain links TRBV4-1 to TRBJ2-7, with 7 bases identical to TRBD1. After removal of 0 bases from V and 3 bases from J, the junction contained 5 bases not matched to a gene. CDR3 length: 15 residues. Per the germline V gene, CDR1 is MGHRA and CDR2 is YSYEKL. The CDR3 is CASSQDQTGSYEQYF. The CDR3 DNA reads TGCGCCAGCAGCCAAGACCAGACAGGGAGCTACGAGCAGTACTTC.

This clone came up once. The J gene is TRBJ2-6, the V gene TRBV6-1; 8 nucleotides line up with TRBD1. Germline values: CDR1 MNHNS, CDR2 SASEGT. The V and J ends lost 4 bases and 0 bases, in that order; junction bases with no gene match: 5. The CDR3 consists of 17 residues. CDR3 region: CASSATGVFSGANVLTF. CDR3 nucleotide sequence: TGTGCCAGCAGTGCGACAGGGGTTTTCTCTGGGGCCAACGTCCTGACTTTC.

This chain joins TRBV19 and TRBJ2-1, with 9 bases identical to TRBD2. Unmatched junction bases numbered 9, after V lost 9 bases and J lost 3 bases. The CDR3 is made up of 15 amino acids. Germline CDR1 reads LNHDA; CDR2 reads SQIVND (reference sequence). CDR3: CASTRREGGYNEQFF. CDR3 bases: TGTGCCAGCACCCGGCGGGAGGGGGGCTACAATGAGCAGTTCTTC.

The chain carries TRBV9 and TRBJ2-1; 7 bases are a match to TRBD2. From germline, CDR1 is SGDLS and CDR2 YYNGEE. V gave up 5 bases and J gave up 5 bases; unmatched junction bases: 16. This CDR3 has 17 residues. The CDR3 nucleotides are TGTGCCAGCAGTAGAGGGGTAAGAACTAGCGCAGACAATGAGCAGTTCTTC. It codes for CASSRGVRTSADNEQFF.

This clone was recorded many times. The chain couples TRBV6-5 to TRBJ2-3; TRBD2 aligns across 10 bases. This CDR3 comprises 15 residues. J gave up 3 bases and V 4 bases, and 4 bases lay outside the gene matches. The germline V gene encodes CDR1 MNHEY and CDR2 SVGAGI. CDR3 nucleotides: TGTGCCAGCAGTTCAGCGGGAGGGGGGACAGATACGCAGTATTTT. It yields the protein CASSSAGGGTDTQYF.

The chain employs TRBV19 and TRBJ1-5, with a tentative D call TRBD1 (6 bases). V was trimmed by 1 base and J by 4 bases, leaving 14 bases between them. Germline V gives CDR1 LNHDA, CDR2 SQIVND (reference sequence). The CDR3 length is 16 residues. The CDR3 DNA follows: TGTGCCAGTAGTATAGTGTCACAGGGCTTAAATCAGCCCCAGCATTTT. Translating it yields CASSIVSQGLNQPQHF.

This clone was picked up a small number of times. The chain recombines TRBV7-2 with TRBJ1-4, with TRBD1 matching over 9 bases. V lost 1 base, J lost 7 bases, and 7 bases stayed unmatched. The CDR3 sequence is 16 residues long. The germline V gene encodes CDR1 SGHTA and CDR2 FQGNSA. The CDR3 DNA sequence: TGTGCCAGCAGCTTAGGACCCCGGACAGGGGCTGAAAAACTGTTTTTT. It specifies CASSLGPRTGAEKLFF.